A single sample is the source of the 8 T cell receptor beta chains below, sequenced in a study of blood T cell repertoires in COVID-19. TCRdb's table, derived via immunoSEQ multiplex PCR, lists solely in-frame clones and lacks some. The sample has some 290,000 clones, 75% to 90% seen once. Sequencing was performed on peripheral blood. The receptors derive from a man aged 60-69 years who had recovered from COVID-19.

The chain uses TRBV2 and TRBJ1-6, with D maybe TRBD1 (6 bases). Trimming took off 6 bases at V and 3 bases at J, with 12 bases between the two ends. The CDR3 is made up of 15 amino acids. CDR1 SNHLY and CDR2 FYNNEI come from the germline V gene. The CDR3 here is CASRGKTGYNSPLHF. CDR3 coding DNA: TGTGCCAGCAGGGGCAAGACAGGCTATAATTCACCCCTCCACTTT. Drawing the rest from reference TRBV2 and TRBJ1-6, the complete variable domain is EPEVTQTPSHQVTQMGQEVILRCVPISNHLYFYWYRQILGQKVEFLVSFYNNEISEKSEIFDDQFSVERPDGSNFTLKIRSTKLEDSAMYFCASRGKTGYNSPLHFGNGTRLTVT.

V is TRBV19 and J is TRBJ1-4, with TRBD1 as a possible D gene (6 bases). Germline CDR1 LNHDA, CDR2 SQIVND (reference sequence). This CDR3 is built from 14 residues. V was clipped by 0 bases and J by 11 bases, with 13 bases between them. The CDR3 region has the DNA TGTGCCAGTAGTATAGATGGGGCGGGGGCGAAACTGTTTTTT. This translates into CASSIDGAGAKLFF.

The chain has TRBV19 and TRBJ1-6; D uncertain. Germline V gene data show CDR1 as LNHDA and CDR2 as SQIVND (reference sequence). The CDR3 has 13 residues. With 7 bases removed from V and 0 bases from J, the gap between germline ends came to 4 bases. CDR3 residues: CASTSSYNSPLHF. CDR3 in DNA: TGTGCCAGTACCAGCTCCTATAATTCACCCCTCCACTTT.

The rearrangement uses TRBV5-8 and TRBJ2-7; 7 bases match TRBD2. Per the germline V gene, CDR1 is SGHTS and CDR2 is YDEGEE. The CDR3 has 15 residues. V shed 4 bases, J shed 6 bases, and the junction held 13 bases outside the gene matches. The CDR3 region is CASSPGGVRSGEQYF. CDR3 sequence (DNA): TGTGCCAGCAGCCCGGGGGGTGTGCGTTCGGGCGAGCAGTACTTC.

The chain carries TRBV18 and TRBJ2-5, with 8 bases identical to TRBD2. The trim removed 6 bases at V and 1 base at J, leaving 16 bases unmatched. This CDR3 has 18 residues. CDR1 is KGHSH and CDR2 is LQKENI in the germline V gene. The CDR3 nucleotides are TGTGCCAGCTCCCCAAGCGGGGCTAGCGGGTGGACCCAAGAGACCCAGTACTTC. It is translated as CASSPSGASGWTQETQYF. The full variable domain, its missing parts supplied by reference TRBV18 and TRBJ2-5, is NAGVMQNPRHLVRRRGQEARLRCSPMKGHSHVYWYRQLPEEGLKFMVYLQKENIIDESGMPKERFSAEFPKEGPSILRIQQVVRGDSAAYFCASSPSGASGWTQETQYFGPGTRLLVL.

The chain joins TRBV27 to TRBJ1-1; TRBD1 matches 8 bases. The V segment lost 5 bases and the J segment 3 bases; nucleotides outside the gene matches: 8. The CDR3 runs to 15 residues. Per germline, CDR1 MNHEY and CDR2 SMNVEV (reference sequence). This chain's CDR3 is CASSNSGGAYTEAFF. The CDR3 nucleotides read TGTGCCAGCAGTAATTCAGGGGGCGCATACACTGAAGCTTTCTTT.

The V gene is TRBV5-6, the J gene TRBJ1-1; D not resolved. CDR1 and CDR2 (germline): SGHDT, YYEEEE. CDR3 length equals 13 residues. Trimming took 4 bases from V and 5 from J, leaving 12 bases between them. The CDR3 spells CASSDQRSTEAFF. CDR3 in DNA: TGTGCCAGCAGCGATCAGCGGAGTACTGAAGCTTTCTTT.

V usage is TRBV7-3 and J usage is TRBJ1-1, with D possibly TRBD1 on 6 matching bases. CDR3 length: 15 residues. Germline CDR1 SGHTA, CDR2 FQGTGA. The V and J ends lost 5 bases and 4 bases respectively, with 17 bases between them. CDR3 nucleotides: TGTGCCAGCAGCCTTCAGGCGGGGGCCGTCACTGAAGCTTTCTTT. It translates to CASSLQAGAVTEAFF.